This T cell receptor (beta chain) is drawn from a study of T cells after yellow fever vaccination. The CDR3 contains 12 residues. With 7 bases removed from V and 4 bases from J, the gap between germline ends came to 10 bases. TCRdb re-analysed the 5' RACE reads in MiXCR, keeping a single row per CDR3 protein. Of 350,000 to 450,000 distinct CDR3 sequences listed, about 19% are singletons. This clonotype was observed a few times. Antigen: not known. Study results and caveats: On re-exposure, the response was weaker but peaked faster, at day 5 versus 15.

The J gene is TRBJ1-2, the V gene TRBV12-3 or TRBV12-4, with D possibly TRBD1 on 6 matching bases. This receptor was obtained from a man between 18 and 29 years old who received the YFV17D yellow fever vaccine. The material sequenced was PBMCs, taken before the yellow fever booster vaccination. The CDR3 loop reads CASKGVPYGYTF. CDR3 bases: TGTGCCAGCAAGGGGGTCCCCTATGGCTACACCTTC.